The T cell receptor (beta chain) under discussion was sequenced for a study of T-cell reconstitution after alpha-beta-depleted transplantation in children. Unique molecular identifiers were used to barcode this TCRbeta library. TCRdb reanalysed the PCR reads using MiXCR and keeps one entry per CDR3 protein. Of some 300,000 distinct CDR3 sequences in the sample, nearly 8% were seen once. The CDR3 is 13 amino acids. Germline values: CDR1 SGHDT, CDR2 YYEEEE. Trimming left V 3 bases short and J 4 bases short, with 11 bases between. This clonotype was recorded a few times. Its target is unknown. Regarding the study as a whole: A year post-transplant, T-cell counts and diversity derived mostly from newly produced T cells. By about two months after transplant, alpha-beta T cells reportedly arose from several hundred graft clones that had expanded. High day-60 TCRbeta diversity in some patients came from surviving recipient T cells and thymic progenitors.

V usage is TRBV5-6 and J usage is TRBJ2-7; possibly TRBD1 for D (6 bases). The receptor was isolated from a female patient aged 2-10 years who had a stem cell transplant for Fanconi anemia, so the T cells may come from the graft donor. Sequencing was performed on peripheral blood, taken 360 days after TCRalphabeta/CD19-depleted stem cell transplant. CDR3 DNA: TGTGCCAGCAGCTCAGGGGTGAGGTACGAGCAGTACGTC. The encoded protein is CASSSGVRYEQYV.